A single sample is the source of the 26 T cell receptor beta chains below, sequenced in a study of T cells in Graves' hyperthyroidism and ophthalmopathy. The CDR3 regions of TCR beta were amplified from RNA transcripts. The HTBI set primed first-round TCR CDR3 RT-PCR. TCRdb recomputed calls from the multiplex PCR reads with MiXCR, one row per CDR3 protein. The sample shows about 520,000 distinct CDR3 sequences, less than 25% of them seen only once. What was sequenced was blood. The receptors here all came from a man aged 18 to 30 with Graves' hyperthyroidism.

The chain couples TRBV20-1 to TRBJ1-2; tentative D call: TRBD1 (6 bases). CDR1 and CDR2 (germline): DFQATT, SNEGSKA (reference sequence). CDR3 length: 15 amino acids. V dropped 0 bases and J dropped 2 bases, with 13 bases sitting between them. In DNA form, the CDR3 reads TGCAGTGCTAGAGATCCCCCTACAGGGAACTATGGCTACACCTTC. Residues: CSARDPPTGNYGYTF.

This clonotype was counted at least ten times. The chain combines TRBV4-1 with TRBJ2-7, with a tentative D call TRBD1 (6 bases). The CDR3 is made up of 13 amino acids. In germline, CDR1 is MGHRA, CDR2 YSYEKL. Trimming cost V 3 bases and J 6 bases, with 12 bases left between them. The chain's CDR3 is CASSQNRAAEQYF. The CDR3, as DNA: TGCGCCAGCAGCCAGAACAGGGCTGCCGAGCAGTACTTC.

This clonotype was detected only a few times. The V call is TRBV30, the J call TRBJ1-1, with D unresolved. The germline V gene encodes CDR1 GTSNPN and CDR2 SVGIG (reference sequence). V gave up 3 bases and J gave up 1 base, with 9 bases separating them. The CDR3 loop spans 13 amino acids. The CDR3 loop is CAWSPNSNTEAFF. The CDR3 DNA sequence: TGTGCCTGGAGCCCCAATTCGAACACTGAAGCTTTCTTT.

The chain employs TRBV19 and TRBJ1-2, with D tentatively TRBD1 (5 bases). The V gene lost 7 bases and the J gene lost 6 bases, with 9 bases spanning the gap. This CDR3 has 11 residues. The V gene's germline CDR1 is LNHDA and CDR2 SQIVND (reference sequence). The CDR3 coding sequence is TGTGCCAGTATCGGGGGGGATGGCTACACCTTC. It specifies CASIGGDGYTF. The complete variable domain, with remaining parts taken from reference TRBV19 and TRBJ1-2, reads DGGITQSPKYLFRKEGQNVTLSCEQNLNHDAMYWYRQDPGQGLRLIYYSQIVNDFQKGDIAEGYSVSREKKESFPLTVTSAQKNPTAFYLCASIGGDGYTFGSGTRLTVV.

This clonotype was picked up many times. The rearrangement uses TRBV30 and TRBJ2-7, with D unresolved. The CDR3 runs 13 residues. Trimming pared 3 bases from V and 4 bases from J, leaving 13 bases between. The germline gives CDR1 GTSNPN, CDR2 SVGIG (reference sequence). Written as DNA, the CDR3 is TGTGCCTGGAGAGGAGCAATGAAATACGAGCAGTACTTC. Translation: CAWRGAMKYEQYF.

This clonotype came up many times. The V gene is TRBV12-3 or TRBV12-4, the J gene TRBJ2-7; D gene ambiguous. Trimming stripped 6 bases from V and 1 base from J, with 13 bases between. There are 14 residues in the CDR3. The CDR3 sequence is CASSPRLESYEQYF. The DNA of the CDR3 is TGTGCCAGCAGCCCTCGACTGGAGTCCTACGAGCAGTACTTC.

This clonotype was seen many times. The chain uses TRBV2 and TRBJ1-1; D gene uncertain. CDR3 length equals 13 residues. Trimming shortened V by 6 bases and J by 1 base, and 9 bases separated the two germline ends. Looked up from germline, CDR1 is SNHLY and CDR2 is FYNNEI. The CDR3, as DNA: TGTGCCAGCAGCAACGACAAGAACACTGAAGCTTTCTTT. Its translation is CASSNDKNTEAFF.

Many counts were recorded for this clonotype. V is TRBV6-1 and J is TRBJ1-2; perhaps TRBD1 as D (6 bases). This CDR3 has 16 residues. V was cut by 4 bases and J by 3 bases, with 18 bases left in between. Germline V lookup: CDR1 MNHNS, CDR2 SASEGT. CDR3 amino acids: CASSGRQVASDYGYTF. The CDR3, as DNA: TGTGCCAGCAGTGGGAGACAGGTCGCATCGGACTATGGCTACACCTTC.

In its sample, this clonotype was seen many times. The rearrangement joins TRBV12-3 or TRBV12-4 to TRBJ2-3; D is uncertain. V lost 3 bases and J 1 base, leaving 2 bases between the germline ends. The CDR3 is 12 residues long. CDR3 DNA: TGTGCCAGCAGTTTGGGCACAGATACGCAGTATTTT. It translates to CASSLGTDTQYF.

This clonotype showed up many times. This chain uses TRBV2 with TRBJ2-7, with TRBD2 identical over 9 bases. This CDR3 has 14 amino acids. Per the germline V gene, CDR1 is SNHLY and CDR2 is FYNNEI. V was pared by 4 bases and J by 4 bases, with 5 bases of the junction left unmatched. The CDR3 sequence is CASSVGSGGYEQYF. Written as DNA, the CDR3 is TGTGCCAGCAGTGTTGGTAGCGGGGGATACGAGCAGTACTTC.

This clonotype came up once. Here the CDR3 DNA reads TGTGCCAGCAGCCAGACGGGGGCCCCAAGCGGCTACACCTTC. Encoded protein: CASSQTGAPSGYTF. The chain carries TRBV7-8 and TRBJ1-2; maybe TRBD1 (6 bases). There are 14 residues in the CDR3. Germline V gene data show CDR1 as SGHVS and CDR2 as FQNEAQ. V was shortened by 5 bases and J by 8 bases, with 18 bases between the two germline ends.

This clonotype was detected many times. J is TRBJ1-2 and V is TRBV12-3 or TRBV12-4; 8 positions match TRBD1. This CDR3 region has 14 residues. V lost 5 bases to trimming and J lost 3 bases; unmatched junction nucleotides: 5. In DNA form, the CDR3 reads TGTGCCAGCAGTCCTGAGACAGGGGACTATGGCTACACCTTC. Translated: CASSPETGDYGYTF.

V gene TRBV19 combines with J gene TRBJ2-2; TRBD1 or TRBD2 may be the D gene (6 bases each). The germline CDR1 and CDR2 sequences are LNHDA and SQIVND (reference sequence). Trimming took 3 bases from V and 7 from J, leaving 9 bases between them. The CDR3 is 13 amino acids. The CDR3 spells CASSMGGIGELFF. The CDR3 DNA reads as TGTGCCAGTAGTATGGGGGGCATCGGGGAGCTGTTTTTT. The entire variable domain, with the rest obtained from reference TRBV19 and TRBJ2-2, is as follows: DGGITQSPKYLFRKEGQNVTLSCEQNLNHDAMYWYRQDPGQGLRLIYYSQIVNDFQKGDIAEGYSVSREKKESFPLTVTSAQKNPTAFYLCASSMGGIGELFFGEGSRLTVL.

This clonotype was counted ten times or more. The chain links TRBV28 to TRBJ2-2; D not resolved. Trimming took 3 bases from V and 6 from J, leaving 14 bases between them. Looked up from germline, CDR1 is MDHEN and CDR2 is SYDVKM. The CDR3 consists of 15 residues. The CDR3 DNA sequence: TGTGCCAGCAGTTTGAGTTGGCGAGGCCCCGGGGAGCTGTTTTTT. Protein sequence: CASSLSWRGPGELFF.

The gene calls are TRBV2 and TRBJ2-2; possible D gene TRBD2, 5 bases. Between the trimmed V and J ends, which lost 2 bases and 6 bases, there was a span of 16 bases. Germline V gene lookup returns CDR1 SNHLY and CDR2 FYNNEI. The CDR3 is made up of 16 amino acids. The CDR3 sequence: CASSEPTWEKAGELFF. The CDR3 nucleotides read TGTGCCAGCAGTGAACCAACCTGGGAGAAAGCCGGGGAGCTGTTTTTT.

The rearrangement joins TRBV6-1 to TRBJ2-7, with D tentatively TRBD1 (5 bases). V was shortened by 1 base and J by 9 bases, with 16 bases between the two germline ends. The length of the CDR3 is 14 residues. Germline CDR1 is MNHNS and CDR2 is SASEGT. In nucleotides, the CDR3 is TGTGCCAGCAGTGAAGAGTCAGCGTTCAGGGTGCAGTACTTC. Amino acid sequence: CASSEESAFRVQYF.

This clonotype was counted at least ten times. The chain combines TRBV28 with TRBJ1-3; possibly TRBD1 for D (5 bases). Trimming took 8 bases from V and 1 from J, leaving 6 bases between them. The CDR3 runs to 12 residues. Per the germline V gene, CDR1 is MDHEN and CDR2 is SYDVKM. The CDR3 DNA sequence: TGTGCCAGCGAGGGGTCTGGAAACACCATATATTTT. Translated: CASEGSGNTIYF.

This clonotype was observed many times. The chain uses TRBV2 and TRBJ1-2; 7 bases agree with TRBD1. The ends lost 10 bases at V and 0 bases at J; junction bases unmatched: 11. The CDR3 runs to 15 residues. Germline V lookup: CDR1 SNHLY, CDR2 FYNNEI. The CDR3 region is CAIQIWTGSNYGYTF. CDR3 sequence (DNA): TGTGCCATACAGATTTGGACAGGATCTAACTATGGCTACACCTTC.

The chain has TRBV4-1 and TRBJ2-7, with TRBD1 identical over 7 bases. Germline V gives CDR1 MGHRA, CDR2 YSYEKL. The junction had 12 bases not matched to a gene; V was cut back by 4 bases and J by 0 bases. There are 17 residues in the CDR3. The CDR3 spells CASSRLPGQASSYEQYF. CDR3 bases: TGCGCCAGCAGCCGCCTACCCGGACAGGCGAGCTCCTACGAGCAGTACTTC.

This clonotype has more than one count but fewer than ten. The chain is built from TRBV20-1 and TRBJ2-7, with TRBD2 matching over 7 bases. Trimming removed 5 bases from V and 4 bases from J; junction bases left unmatched: 11. The germline CDR1 and CDR2 sequences are DFQATT and SNEGSKA (reference sequence). The CDR3 has 14 residues. The CDR3, as DNA: TGCAGTGCTTTTACTAGCGAGAAGTTGTACGAGCAGTACTTC. Translated: CSAFTSEKLYEQYF.

The chain is built from TRBV20-1 and TRBJ2-7; unclear D gene. The V gene's germline CDR1 is DFQATT and CDR2 SNEGSKA (reference sequence). This CDR3 has 13 amino acids. Between the trimmed V and J ends, which lost 5 bases and 1 base, there was a span of 12 bases. The CDR3 is CSAHKTESYEQYF. CDR3 nucleotides: TGCAGTGCTCACAAGACGGAATCCTACGAGCAGTACTTC.

This clonotype was detected many times. The V gene is TRBV6-2 or TRBV6-3, the J gene TRBJ2-4, with unresolved D. Germline V gene lookup returns CDR1 MNHEY and CDR2 SVGEGT. Trimming took off 0 bases at V and 0 bases at J, with 6 bases between the two ends. The CDR3 runs to 15 residues. Here the CDR3 DNA reads TGTGCCAGCAGTTACTCAGCAGTAGCCAAAAACATTCAGTACTTC. Protein product: CASSYSAVAKNIQYF.

This clonotype was observed many times. This chain connects TRBV10-3 to TRBJ2-7, with D perhaps being TRBD1 or TRBD2 (5 bases each). The V gene's germline CDR1 is ENHRY and CDR2 SYGVKD. There are 16 residues in the CDR3. V lost 1 base and J lost 4, with 17 bases in between. This CDR3 is CAISEFSGTAKYEQYF. CDR3 nucleotides: TGTGCCATCAGTGAGTTTTCCGGGACGGCCAAGTACGAGCAGTACTTC.

This clonotype showed up many times. V is TRBV19 and J is TRBJ1-2; maybe TRBD1 (5 bases). The V end lost 5 bases, the J end lost 5 bases, and 15 bases lay between the germline ends. This CDR3 spans 14 amino acids. Germline V gives CDR1 LNHDA, CDR2 SQIVND (reference sequence). CDR3 sequence: CASSWAGIRYGYTF. The CDR3 DNA follows: TGTGCCAGTAGTTGGGCAGGGATTAGGTATGGCTACACCTTC.

This clonotype was counted many times. The gene calls are TRBV28 and TRBJ1-5; D remains unclear. This CDR3 is 17 amino acids long. Per the germline V gene, CDR1 is MDHEN and CDR2 is SYDVKM. V shed 3 bases and J shed 3 bases, with 18 bases lying between them. Here the CDR3 reads CASSLLVGEGTNQPQHF. DNA of the CDR3: TGTGCCAGCAGTTTGCTTGTTGGGGAGGGCACCAATCAGCCCCAGCATTTT.

Turning to this clonotype: This may come from a read error, since a much larger clone is one base off. The genes are TRBV20-1 and TRBJ2-7; D perhaps matches TRBD2 (5 bases). This CDR3 region has 12 residues. CDR1 is DFQATT and CDR2 is SNEGSKA in the germline V gene (reference sequence). The V gene lost 5 bases and the J gene lost 5 bases, with 13 bases spanning the gap. This CDR3 is CSARGGIHEQYF. The CDR3 DNA reads TGCAGTGCTCGGGGTGGTATCCACGAGCAGTACTTC.